Below, 27 T cell receptor beta chains from the same sample are listed, as sequenced in a study of radiation and T cells in renal cell carcinoma. Regarding time point: blood 4 weeks post-SBRT, at nephrectomy. Specified treatment: 15 Gy SBRT to primary tumor, nephrectomy 4 weeks later. Here immunoSEQ multiplex PCR was the method, and the copy in TCRdb shows in-frame clones only, minus some. The table has 60,000 to 75,000 clones, around three quarters seen once. Sequenced here: blood, sampled from a patient whose treatment included radiotherapy and nephrectomy. The receptor source for this set is a man aged 60 to 69 with renal cell carcinoma.

The chain couples TRBV19 to TRBJ1-5, with 7 positions matching TRBD1. V dropped 3 bases and J dropped 0; count of bases not matched to a gene: 8. The CDR3 covers 17 residues. CDR1 and CDR2 from the germline V gene are LNHDA and SQIVND (reference sequence). The DNA of the CDR3 is TGTGCCAGTAGTATTCAGGGGGGGGATTATAGCAATCAGCCCCAGCATTTT. Amino acids: CASSIQGGDYSNQPQHF.

This rearrangement joins TRBV6-1 to TRBJ1-1; TRBD1 matches at 9 bases. V lost 5 bases to trimming and J lost 3 bases; unmatched junction nucleotides: 7. CDR3 length: 15 residues. Germline CDR1 is MNHNS and CDR2 is SASEGT. DNA for the CDR3: TGTGCCAGCAGTTCCCAGACAGGGGGAGACACTGAAGCTTTCTTT. As protein: CASSSQTGGDTEAFF.

For the CDR3, the DNA is TGTGCCAGCAGCCCGGGACATGGGGCAGATACGCAGTATTTT. Encoded protein: CASSPGHGADTQYF. The chain has TRBV6-1 and TRBJ2-3; D may be TRBD1 (6 bases). This CDR3 is built from 14 residues. The germline CDR1 and CDR2 sequences are MNHNS and SASEGT. V was trimmed by 6 bases and J by 4 bases, leaving 14 bases between them.

The V call is TRBV7-8, the J call TRBJ2-5; 8 bases align to TRBD2. Germline V CDR1 and CDR2: SGHVS, FQNEAQ. This CDR3 has 15 amino acids. V trimming: 3 bases; J trimming: 5 bases; junction bases outside the gene matches: 8. The CDR3 DNA sequence: TGTGCCAGCAGCTTCGAGCGGGGGCTTGAGGAGACCCAGTACTTC. Protein product: CASSFERGLEETQYF.

This sequence joins TRBV7-6 and TRBJ2-2, with TRBD1 matching 8 bases. The CDR3 covers 15 residues. Germline CDR1 SGHVS, CDR2 FNYEAQ. Unmatched junction bases numbered 7, after V lost 5 bases and J lost 5 bases. CDR3 DNA sequence: TGTGCCAGCAGCCACGGACAGGGAAGGACCGGGGAGCTGTTTTTT. Amino acid sequence: CASSHGQGRTGELFF.

This chain uses TRBV7-8 with TRBJ2-1; no clear D gene. There are 15 residues in the CDR3. Trimming removed 3 bases from V and 1 base from J, with 10 bases in between. Germline V gene sequence: CDR1 SGHVS, CDR2 FQNEAQ. CDR3 region: CASSFQPASYNEQFF. Written as DNA, the CDR3 is TGTGCCAGCAGCTTCCAGCCCGCGTCCTACAATGAGCAGTTCTTC.

The V and J genes are TRBV6-1 and TRBJ2-4; D is ambiguous. V lost 4 bases, J lost 5 bases, and 12 bases lay in between. Germline lookup yields CDR1 MNHNS and CDR2 SASEGT. The CDR3 has 14 residues. The CDR3 here is CASSVVQEENIQYF. CDR3 DNA sequence: TGTGCCAGCAGTGTTGTCCAAGAAGAAAACATTCAGTACTTC.

This clone was seen only once. The V call is TRBV5-6, the J call TRBJ1-2; D remains ambiguous. Germline lookup yields CDR1 SGHDT and CDR2 YYEEEE. The V end was cut by 4 bases, the J end by 4 bases, with 14 bases between. This CDR3 is built from 14 residues. The chain's CDR3 is CASSNQVSSYGYTF. CDR3 nucleotides: TGTGCCAGCAGCAACCAGGTTTCGAGCTATGGCTACACCTTC.

V usage is TRBV25-1 and J usage is TRBJ2-3; the D is unclear. Germline assignment: CDR1 MGHDK and CDR2 SYGVNS. The CDR3 runs 11 residues. Trimming shortened V by 4 bases and J by 3 bases, and 2 bases separated the two germline ends. The CDR3 sequence is CASSVTDTQYF. In nucleotides, the CDR3 is TGTGCCAGCAGTGTTACAGATACGCAGTATTTT.

The genes are TRBV7-2 and TRBJ2-3, with 12 nucleotides matching TRBD2. The CDR3 is made up of 17 amino acids. The V and J ends lost 6 bases and 0 bases, in that order; junction bases with no gene match: 7. Germline values: CDR1 SGHTA, CDR2 FQGNSA. CDR3: CASRTTSGRASTDTQYF. The CDR3 DNA reads as TGTGCCAGCAGAACGACTAGCGGGAGAGCGAGCACAGATACGCAGTATTTT.

V is TRBV7-6 and J is TRBJ2-1, with TRBD2 as a possible D gene (6 bases). The length of the CDR3 is 14 residues. Germline V gene lookup returns CDR1 SGHVS and CDR2 FNYEAQ. V lost 5 bases, J lost 9 bases, and 17 bases lay in between. Here the CDR3 reads CASSQVTLAAEQFF. The CDR3 coding sequence is TGTGCCAGCAGCCAGGTAACACTAGCCGCTGAGCAGTTCTTC.

This sequence joins TRBV13 and TRBJ1-3; unclear D gene. CDR1 is PRHDT, CDR2 FYEKMQ, per germline (reference sequence). Trimming cost V 5 bases and J 0 bases, with 14 bases left between them. The CDR3 covers 16 residues. CDR3 DNA: TGTGCCAGCAGCCCCGAAGGACGTCGCTCTGGAAACACCATATATTTT. It codes for CASSPEGRRSGNTIYF. Full variable domain (remainder filled in from reference TRBV13 and TRBJ1-3): AAGVIQSPRHLIKEKRETATLKCYPIPRHDTVYWYQQGPGQDPQFLISFYEKMQSDKGSIPDRFSAQQFSDYHSELNMSSLELGDSALYFCASSPEGRRSGNTIYFGEGSWLTVV.

CDR3 in amino acids: CASSLGTSPAGHEQYV. In nucleotides, the CDR3 is TGCGCCAGCAGCTTAGGGACCTCCCCCGCCGGGCACGAGCAGTACGTC. The chain is built from TRBV5-1 and TRBJ2-7; tentatively, D is TRBD1 or TRBD2 (5 bases each). V lost 2 bases to trimming and J lost 5 bases, with 20 bases between them. Germline CDR1 reads SGHRS; CDR2 reads YFSETQ. The CDR3 covers 16 residues.

This clone is classed as medium-sized. V is TRBV28 and J is TRBJ1-4; D call uncertain. Germline V lookup: CDR1 MDHEN, CDR2 SYDVKM. V was cut by 3 bases and J by 5 bases, with 7 bases left in between. The CDR3 is 13 amino acids. The CDR3 nucleotides are TGTGCCAGCAGTTTCGTGGGGAATGAAAAACTGTTTTTT. As protein: CASSFVGNEKLFF.

This clone was counted a single time. The rearrangement uses TRBV18 and TRBJ2-5; D unclear. The length of the CDR3 is 12 residues. Germline CDR1 reads KGHSH; CDR2 reads LQKENI. Between the trimmed V and J ends, which lost 2 bases and 0 bases, there was a span of 1 base. The CDR3 loop is CASSPDQETQYF. CDR3 DNA sequence: TGTGCCAGCTCACCAGACCAAGAGACCCAGTACTTC.

The rearrangement links TRBV12-5 to TRBJ2-2, with 8 nucleotides matching TRBD1. Trimming at V came to 0 bases and at J to 1 base, leaving 4 bases not matched to a gene. This CDR3 comprises 17 residues. Germline CDR1 reads LGHNT; CDR2 reads FRNRAP. CDR3 sequence reads: CASGLVLGTGNTGELFF. In nucleotides, the CDR3 is TGTGCTAGTGGTTTGGTACTAGGGACAGGGAACACCGGGGAGCTGTTTTTT.

The gene calls are TRBV5-1 and TRBJ2-3; 8 nucleotides align to TRBD2. This CDR3 comprises 17 residues. The germline V gene has CDR1 SGHRS and CDR2 YFSETQ. J lost 0 bases, V lost 5 bases, and 11 bases had no gene match. The CDR3 is CASSSSRSSGSTDTQYF. CDR3 DNA: TGCGCCAGCAGTAGTTCAAGGTCTAGCGGGAGCACAGATACGCAGTATTTT.

The chain combines TRBV27 with TRBJ2-5; 7 bases match TRBD2. The CDR3 has 12 residues. With V trimmed by 8 bases and J by 4 bases, 4 bases remained unmatched. CDR1 and CDR2 from the germline V gene are MNHEY and SMNVEV (reference sequence). CDR3 DNA: TGTGCCAGCGCAGGACTAGGAGAGACCCAGTACTTC. Protein: CASAGLGETQYF.

CDR3: CAWTPPGRLNTEAFF. CDR3 sequence (DNA): TGTGCCTGGACTCCCCCCGGGCGGCTGAACACTGAAGCTTTCTTT. V gene TRBV30 combines with J gene TRBJ1-1; D is unresolved. Trimming stripped 4 bases from V and 0 bases from J, with 15 bases between. Germline CDR1 GTSNPN, CDR2 SVGIG (reference sequence). The CDR3 totals 15 residues. The entire variable domain, with the rest obtained from reference TRBV30 and TRBJ1-1, is as follows: SQTIHQWPATLVQPVGSPLSLECTVEGTSNPNLYWYRQAAGRGLQLLFYSVGIGQISSEVPQNLSASRPQDRQFILSSKKLLLSDSGFYLCAWTPPGRLNTEAFFGQGTRLTVV.

In this sample, this clone turned up once. The chain carries TRBV6-1 and TRBJ2-2, with D possibly TRBD1 on 6 matching bases. The V gene's germline CDR1 is MNHNS and CDR2 SASEGT. V lost 4 bases and J 6 bases, leaving 9 bases between the germline ends. CDR3 length: 13 amino acids. The CDR3 DNA reads TGTGCCAGCAGTGGCCCAGGGGCCGGGGAGCTGTTTTTT. Residues: CASSGPGAGELFF.

The chain recombines TRBV12-5 with TRBJ1-5, with D possibly TRBD1 on 6 matching bases. Germline V gene data show CDR1 as LGHNT and CDR2 as FRNRAP. V lost 7 bases and J 0 bases, leaving 16 bases between the germline ends. This CDR3 is 16 amino acids long. CDR3 sequence: CASVADSFNSNQPQHF. The CDR3, as DNA: TGTGCTAGTGTTGCGGACAGCTTTAATAGCAATCAGCCCCAGCATTTT.

This chain connects TRBV30 to TRBJ1-2; no reliable D call. CDR3 size: 13 residues. Trimming shortened V by 3 bases and J by 4 bases, and 12 bases separated the two germline ends. Germline values: CDR1 GTSNPN, CDR2 SVGIG (reference sequence). Here the CDR3 reads CAWSPQPSYGYTF. In DNA, the CDR3 is TGTGCCTGGAGCCCACAACCGAGCTATGGCTACACCTTC.

The rearrangement joins TRBV2 to TRBJ2-3; D is unresolved. Germline CDR1 SNHLY, CDR2 FYNNEI. The V end lost 8 bases, the J end lost 4 bases, and 16 bases lay between the germline ends. This CDR3 has 14 residues. DNA for the CDR3: TGTGCCAGCTTTACCGGGTCCCCTCCAGATACGCAGTATTTT. This encodes CASFTGSPPDTQYF.

The chain links TRBV12-5 to TRBJ1-4; 7 positions match TRBD1. V shed 3 bases, J shed 3 bases, and the junction held 1 base outside the gene matches. The CDR3 covers 14 residues. CDR1 is LGHNT, CDR2 FRNRAP, per germline. The CDR3 loop reads CASGLQGSNEKLFF. The CDR3 DNA is TGTGCTAGTGGTTTACAGGGGTCTAATGAAAAACTGTTTTTT.

CDR3 sequence (DNA): TGTGCCAGCTCACAGGGGACGAAAGTCGGTGGCTACACCTTC. It specifies CASSQGTKVGGYTF. The V gene is TRBV18, the J gene TRBJ1-2; a possible D gene is TRBD1 (5 bases). CDR3 size: 14 residues. CDR1 is KGHSH, CDR2 LQKENI, per germline. Trimming pared 4 bases from V and 7 bases from J, leaving 16 bases between.

This sequence joins TRBV11-3 and TRBJ2-1, with 11 positions matching TRBD2. Germline V lookup: CDR1 SGHNT, CDR2 YENEEA. V lost 5 bases to trimming and J lost 5 bases; unmatched junction nucleotides: 8. The CDR3 loop spans 16 amino acids. Here the CDR3 DNA reads TGTGCCAGCAGCGGGGCCGGGACTAGCGGTAACAATGAGCAGTTCTTC. Protein: CASSGAGTSGNNEQFF.

The rearrangement links TRBV7-2 to TRBJ2-5; D unresolved. Germline CDR1 and CDR2: SGHTA and FQGNSA. V was shortened by 5 bases and J by 3 bases, with 16 bases between the two germline ends. The CDR3 spans 15 residues. CDR3: CASSPSPPAEETQYF. CDR3 in DNA: TGTGCCAGCAGCCCCTCCCCCCCCGCGGAAGAGACCCAGTACTTC.